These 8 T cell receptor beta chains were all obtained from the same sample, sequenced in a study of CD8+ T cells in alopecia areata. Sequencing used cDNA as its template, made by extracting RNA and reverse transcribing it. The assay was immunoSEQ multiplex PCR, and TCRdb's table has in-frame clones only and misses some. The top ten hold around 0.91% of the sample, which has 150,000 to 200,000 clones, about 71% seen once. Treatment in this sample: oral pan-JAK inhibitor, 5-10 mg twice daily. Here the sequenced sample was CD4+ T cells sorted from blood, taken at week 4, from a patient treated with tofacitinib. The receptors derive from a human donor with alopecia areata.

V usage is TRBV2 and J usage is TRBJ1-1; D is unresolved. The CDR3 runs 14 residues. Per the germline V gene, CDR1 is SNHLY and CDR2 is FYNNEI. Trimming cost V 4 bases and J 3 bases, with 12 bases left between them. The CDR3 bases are TGTGCCAGCAGTGCTGGGAGTGGTGACACTGAAGCTTTCTTT. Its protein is CASSAGSGDTEAFF.

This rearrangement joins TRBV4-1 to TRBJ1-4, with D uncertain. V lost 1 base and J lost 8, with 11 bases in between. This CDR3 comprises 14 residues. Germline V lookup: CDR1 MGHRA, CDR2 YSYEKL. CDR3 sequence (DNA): TGCGCCAGCAGCCAAGTGGGGAGGAACGAAAAACTGTTTTTT. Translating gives CASSQVGRNEKLFF.

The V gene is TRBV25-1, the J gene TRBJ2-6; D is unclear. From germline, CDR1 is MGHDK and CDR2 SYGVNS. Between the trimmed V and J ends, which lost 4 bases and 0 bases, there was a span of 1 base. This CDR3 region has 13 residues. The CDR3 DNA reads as TGTGCCAGCAGTGTCTCTGGGGCCAACGTCCTGACTTTC. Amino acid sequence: CASSVSGANVLTF.

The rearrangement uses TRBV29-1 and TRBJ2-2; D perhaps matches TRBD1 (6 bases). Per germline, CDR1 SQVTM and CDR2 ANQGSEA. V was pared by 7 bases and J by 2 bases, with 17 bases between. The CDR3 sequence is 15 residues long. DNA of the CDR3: TGCAGCGCCCGACCTGCAGGGGCCAACACCGGGGAGCTGTTTTTT. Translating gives CSARPAGANTGELFF.

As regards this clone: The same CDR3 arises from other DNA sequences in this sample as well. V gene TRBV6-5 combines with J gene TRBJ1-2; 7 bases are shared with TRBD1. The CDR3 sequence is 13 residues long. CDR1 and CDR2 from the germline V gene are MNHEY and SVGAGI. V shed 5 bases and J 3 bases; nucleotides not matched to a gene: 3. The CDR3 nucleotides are TGTGCCAGCAGTCGACAGGGATACTATGGCTACACCTTC. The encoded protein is CASSRQGYYGYTF.

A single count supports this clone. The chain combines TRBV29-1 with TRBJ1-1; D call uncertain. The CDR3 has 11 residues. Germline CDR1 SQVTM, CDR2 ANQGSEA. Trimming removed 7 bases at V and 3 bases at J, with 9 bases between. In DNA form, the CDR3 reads TGCAGCGGGACTCTTGACACTGAAGCTTTCTTT. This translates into CSGTLDTEAFF.

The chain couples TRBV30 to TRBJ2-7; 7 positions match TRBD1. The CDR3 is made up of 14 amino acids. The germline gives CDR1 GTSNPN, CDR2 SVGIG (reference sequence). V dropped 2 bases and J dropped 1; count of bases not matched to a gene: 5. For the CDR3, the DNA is TGTGCCTGGAGTACAGGGGCCTCTTCCTACGAGCAGTACTTC. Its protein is CAWSTGASSYEQYF.

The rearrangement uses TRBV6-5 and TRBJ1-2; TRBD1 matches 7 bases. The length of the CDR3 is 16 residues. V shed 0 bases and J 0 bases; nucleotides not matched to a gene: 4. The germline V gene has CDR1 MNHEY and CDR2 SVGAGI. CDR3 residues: CASSYSSQGANYGYTF. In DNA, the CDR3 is TGTGCCAGCAGTTACTCGTCTCAGGGGGCTAACTATGGCTACACCTTC.